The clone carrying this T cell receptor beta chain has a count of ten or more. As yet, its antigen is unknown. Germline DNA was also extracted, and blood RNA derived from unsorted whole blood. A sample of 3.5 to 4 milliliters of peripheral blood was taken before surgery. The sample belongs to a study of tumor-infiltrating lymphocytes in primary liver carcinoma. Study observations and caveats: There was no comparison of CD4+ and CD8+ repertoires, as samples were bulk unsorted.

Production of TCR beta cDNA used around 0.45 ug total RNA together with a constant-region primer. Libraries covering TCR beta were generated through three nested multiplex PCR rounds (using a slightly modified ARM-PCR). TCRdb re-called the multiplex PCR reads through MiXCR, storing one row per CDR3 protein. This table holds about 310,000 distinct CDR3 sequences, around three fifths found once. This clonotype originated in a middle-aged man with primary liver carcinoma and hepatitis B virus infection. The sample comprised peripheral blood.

This chain's CDR3 is CASSQVARDEQYF. The DNA of the CDR3 is TGTGCCAGCAGCCAAGTAGCGAGGGACGAGCAGTACTTC. The chain couples TRBV4-2 to TRBJ2-7; a possible D gene is TRBD2 (5 bases). This CDR3 spans 13 amino acids. Germline CDR1 is LGHNA and CDR2 is YNFKEQ. The germline V and J ends were trimmed by 1 base and 5 bases, with 9 bases remaining between them.